The 27 T cell receptor beta chains presented below share a single source sample, sequenced in a study of T cells in Graves' hyperthyroidism and ophthalmopathy. RNA transcripts served as the template for amplifying TCR beta CDR3 regions. The TCR CDR3 was amplified in a first-round RT-PCR using the HTBI primer set. TCRdb passed the multiplex PCR reads through MiXCR, listing each CDR3 protein once. The sample includes roughly 170,000 distinct CDR3 sequences, around 8.9% of them seen just once. Material: blood. These receptors all stem from a woman under 30 with Graves' hyperthyroidism that later progressed to Graves' ophthalmopathy.

This clonotype showed up many times. The chain has TRBV30 and TRBJ2-5, with D hard to call. V was cut by 0 bases and J by 3 bases, with 2 bases left in between. The CDR3 extends over 11 amino acids. Germline V CDR1 and CDR2: GTSNPN, SVGIG (reference sequence). The CDR3 coding sequence is TGTGCCTGGAGTGTGGAAGAGACCCAGTACTTC. Its translation is CAWSVEETQYF.

This clonotype has only one observation. Given a much more abundant clone one base away, this may be a read error. The chain couples TRBV7-6 to TRBJ1-1; D perhaps matches TRBD1 (6 bases). This CDR3 is built from 17 residues. Looked up from germline, CDR1 is SGHVS and CDR2 is FNYEAQ. The CDR3 loop reads CGSTPQPPGHPNTEAFF. The CDR3 DNA follows: TGTGGCAGCACCCCCCAACCGCCGGGACACCCTAACACTGAAGCTTTCTTT.

In this sample, this clonotype turned up a few times. The gene calls are TRBV15 and TRBJ1-6, with 9 bases fitting TRBD1. With 0 bases clipped from V and 14 bases from J, the junction kept 8 bases outside the gene matches. This CDR3 has 15 amino acids. Germline loops: CDR1 LNHNV, CDR2 YYDKDF (reference sequence). The CDR3: CATSREGQGITALHF. The CDR3 DNA reads as TGTGCCACCAGCAGAGAGGGACAGGGAATCACAGCCCTCCACTTT.

This clonotype came up a few times. This rearrangement joins TRBV4-1 to TRBJ2-1; the match to TRBD2 covers 9 bases. With V trimmed by 0 bases and J by 4 bases, 7 bases remained unmatched. The germline gives CDR1 MGHRA, CDR2 YSYEKL. There are 17 residues in the CDR3. The DNA for the CDR3 is TGCGCCAGCAGCCAAGATGCCGGGACTAGCAGTTACAATGAGCAGTTCTTC. Residues: CASSQDAGTSSYNEQFF.

This clonotype has ten or more counts. This chain joins TRBV6-5 and TRBJ1-1; D is unclear. The CDR3 runs to 14 residues. CDR1 and CDR2 (germline): MNHEY, SVGAGI. With 0 bases removed from V and 0 bases from J, the gap between germline ends came to 5 bases. The DNA of the CDR3 is TGTGCCAGCAGTTACTCGGGAGTGAACACTGAAGCTTTCTTT. It specifies CASSYSGVNTEAFF.

This clonotype has a handful of counts. J is TRBJ2-7 and V is TRBV9, with D possibly being TRBD2 (6 bases). Trimming stripped 0 bases from V and 2 bases from J, with 12 bases between. Germline loops: CDR1 SGDLS, CDR2 YYNGEE. The CDR3 length is 15 residues. CDR3 sequence: CASSVAPGDAYEQYF. The DNA of the CDR3 is TGTGCCAGCAGCGTAGCACCGGGGGACGCCTACGAGCAGTACTTC.

This clonotype was counted between two and nine times. The gene calls are TRBV3-1 and TRBJ2-5; maybe TRBD2 (5 bases). Germline CDR1 reads LGHDT; CDR2 reads YNNKEL (reference sequence). V was cut by 1 base and J by 0 bases, with 18 bases left in between. The CDR3 spans 18 residues. CDR3 DNA sequence: TGTGCCAGCAGCCAAGCAGGTCGAGGGCGAAATTACCAAGAGACCCAGTACTTC. Translated: CASSQAGRGRNYQETQYF.

In this sample, this clonotype turned up a few times. J is TRBJ2-3 and V is TRBV6-4; a possible D gene is TRBD1 (5 bases). The germline CDR1 and CDR2 sequences are MRHNA and SNTAGT. The CDR3 length is 14 residues. V was trimmed by 4 bases and J by 1 base, leaving 9 bases between them. For the CDR3, the DNA is TGTGCCAGCAGTGTTTCACAGGGCACAGATACGCAGTATTTT. Translation: CASSVSQGTDTQYF.

CDR3 in DNA: TGTGCCAGCAGCTACGGGACAGGGGAGGGCTACACCTTC. This encodes CASSYGTGEGYTF. The rearrangement uses TRBV5-4 and TRBJ1-2, with TRBD1 matching 10 bases. Per germline, CDR1 SGHNT and CDR2 YYREEE (reference sequence). The CDR3 covers 13 residues. J lost 8 bases, V lost 3 bases, and 4 bases had no gene match.

Regarding this clonotype: A much larger clone sits a single nucleotide away, making a read error possible. The genes are TRBV5-1 and TRBJ2-3, with a tentative D call TRBD1 (5 bases). CDR3 length: 14 amino acids. Trimming took off 6 bases at V and 11 bases at J, with 22 bases between the two ends. CDR1 and CDR2 from the germline V gene are SGHRS and YFSETQ. The CDR3 sequence: CASNSTEQAQGQYF. DNA for the CDR3: TGCGCCAGCAACTCAACCGAACAGGCCCAAGGGCAGTATTTT.

This clonotype was observed many times. The DNA of the CDR3 is TGTGCCAGCAGTTACGGACACGTAGGCTACACCGGGGAGCTGTTTTTT. This gives the protein CASSYGHVGYTGELFF. The chain has TRBV6-2 or TRBV6-3 and TRBJ2-2, with a weak D call TRBD1 (5 bases). CDR3 length equals 16 residues. V was clipped by 2 bases and J by 3 bases, with 13 bases between them. CDR1 is MNHEY, CDR2 SVGEGT, per germline.

In this sample, this clonotype turned up many times. This sequence joins TRBV20-1 and TRBJ1-5; the D gene is possibly TRBD1 (6 bases). The germline CDR1 and CDR2 sequences are DFQATT and SNEGSKA (reference sequence). V gave up 3 bases and J gave up 3 bases, with 9 bases separating them. The CDR3 covers 13 residues. The CDR3 sequence: CSASSGHNQPQHF. CDR3 coding DNA: TGCAGTGCTAGCTCGGGACACAATCAGCCCCAGCATTTT.

The J gene is TRBJ2-2, the V gene TRBV5-4; D is undetermined. This CDR3 has 14 amino acids. From germline, CDR1 is SGHNT and CDR2 YYREEE (reference sequence). Between the trimmed V and J ends, which lost 3 bases and 1 base, there was a span of 7 bases. CDR3 protein: CASSWAENTGELFF. The CDR3 nucleotides are TGTGCCAGCAGCTGGGCAGAGAACACCGGGGAGCTGTTTTTT. Variable domain in full (rest from reference TRBV5-4 and TRBJ2-2): ETGVTQSPTHLIKTRGQQVTLRCSSQSGHNTVSWYQQALGQGPQFIFQYYREEENGRGNFPPRFSGLQFPNYSSELNVNALELDDSALYLCASSWAENTGELFFGEGSRLTVL.

In its sample, this clonotype was seen a few times. The rearrangement links TRBV14 to TRBJ2-1; 9 bases map to TRBD2. Losses at the gene ends were 1 base for V and 0 bases for J; bases not matched to a gene: 13. This CDR3 spans 20 amino acids. Germline CDR1 reads SGHDN; CDR2 reads FVKESK. For the CDR3, the DNA is TGTGCCAGCAGCCAAGTTACTGGTAGCGGGAGACCAAGCTCCTACAATGAGCAGTTCTTC. As protein: CASSQVTGSGRPSSYNEQFF. The variable domain in full, completed from reference TRBV14 and TRBJ2-1, reads EAGVTQFPSHSVIEKGQTVTLRCDPISGHDNLYWYRRVMGKEIKFLLHFVKESKQDESGMPNNRFLAERTGGTYSTLKVQPAELEDSGVYFCASSQVTGSGRPSSYNEQFFGPGTRLTVL.

V gene TRBV10-2 combines with J gene TRBJ2-3; D uncertain. Germline V gene lookup returns CDR1 WSHSY and CDR2 SAAADI. The V and J ends lost 8 bases and 0 bases respectively, with 18 bases between them. The length of the CDR3 is 16 residues. CDR3 region: CASSPTVGYSTDTQYF. In DNA form, the CDR3 reads TGCGCCAGCTCGCCTACTGTGGGCTACAGCACAGATACGCAGTATTTT.

This clonotype was seen many times. V gene TRBV14 combines with J gene TRBJ1-1; no definite D call. The CDR3 contains 13 residues. Germline-derived CDR1 and CDR2 are SGHDN and FVKESK. V was clipped by 0 bases and J by 0 bases, with 2 bases between them. In DNA, the CDR3 is TGTGCCAGCAGCCAAGAGATGAACACTGAAGCTTTCTTT. Translating gives CASSQEMNTEAFF.

V is TRBV19 and J is TRBJ2-7; D possibly corresponds to TRBD2 (5 bases). With 8 bases removed from V and 1 base from J, the gap between germline ends came to 18 bases. Germline CDR1 is LNHDA and CDR2 is SQIVND (reference sequence). This CDR3 has 15 amino acids. Here the CDR3 DNA reads TGTGCCAGTGCGCATGAAAGCGGAACTTCCTACGAGCAGTACTTC. Translated, it gives CASAHESGTSYEQYF.

This clonotype was recorded many times. J is TRBJ1-1 and V is TRBV19; D uncertain. The V gene's germline CDR1 is LNHDA and CDR2 SQIVND (reference sequence). CDR3 length: 15 residues. The V gene lost 6 bases and the J gene lost 0 bases, with 14 bases spanning the gap. The CDR3 region has the DNA TGTGCCAGTAGCCCTACATGGGAAGTGAACACTGAAGCTTTCTTT. Translating gives CASSPTWEVNTEAFF.

This clonotype was counted once. A much larger clonotype is one base distant, so this may be a read error. This sequence joins TRBV20-1 and TRBJ1-4, with D unresolved. CDR1 and CDR2 from the germline V gene are DFQATT and SNEGSKA (reference sequence). The CDR3 is 14 amino acids. Trimming stripped 3 bases from V and 5 bases from J, with 13 bases between. CDR3 residues: CSARGPEENEKLFF. For the CDR3, the DNA is TGCAGTGCTAGGGGCCCGGAAGAGAATGAAAAACTGTTTTTT.

This clonotype was counted many times. V and J are TRBV6-4 and TRBJ2-2; D gene ambiguous. CDR1 MRHNA and CDR2 SNTAGT come from the germline V gene. Trimming shortened V by 2 bases and J by 2 bases, and 3 bases separated the two germline ends. The CDR3 has 13 residues. For the CDR3, the DNA is TGTGCCAGCAGTGACAAAAACACCGGGGAGCTGTTTTTT. Protein: CASSDKNTGELFF.

The CDR3 bases are TGTGCCAGCAGCGTAGAGTGGGCATATACTGGAAACACCATATATTTT. This codes for CASSVEWAYTGNTIYF. V is TRBV9 and J is TRBJ1-3; D not resolved. Germline CDR1 is SGDLS and CDR2 is YYNGEE. There are 16 residues in the CDR3. Trimming stripped 0 bases from V and 2 bases from J, with 12 bases between.

This clonotype was seen repeatedly, ten times or more. The chain links TRBV5-1 to TRBJ2-5; D is perhaps TRBD1 (5 bases). V lost 3 bases and J 4 bases, leaving 13 bases between the germline ends. The germline CDR1 and CDR2 sequences are SGHRS and YFSETQ. The CDR3 contains 14 residues. CDR3 sequence (DNA): TGCGCCAGCAGCTCGGACACCGGCATAGAGACCCAGTACTTC. Translated: CASSSDTGIETQYF.

This clonotype occurred many times. The chain has TRBV27 and TRBJ1-5; a weak D match, TRBD1 (5 bases). This CDR3 region has 14 residues. V lost 10 bases and J lost 3, with 16 bases in between. Germline values: CDR1 MNHEY, CDR2 SMNVEV (reference sequence). Written as DNA, the CDR3 is TGTGCCACGAACAAAGTAGGGGACAATCAGCCCCAGCATTTT. It encodes CATNKVGDNQPQHF.

Ten or more counts support this clonotype. The chain couples TRBV28 to TRBJ2-3; D not certain. Germline V gene sequence: CDR1 MDHEN, CDR2 SYDVKM. Trimming removed 4 bases at V and 3 bases at J, with 11 bases between. This CDR3 is 14 amino acids long. CDR3 protein: CASSSSGRTDTQYF. CDR3 bases: TGTGCCAGCAGTTCTTCAGGACGTACAGATACGCAGTATTTT.

This clonotype has a count of ten or more. The rearrangement uses TRBV28 and TRBJ1-2; the match to TRBD1 covers 8 bases. Trimming removed 3 bases from V and 8 bases from J; junction bases left unmatched: 8. The CDR3 runs 14 residues. The germline CDR1 and CDR2 sequences are MDHEN and SYDVKM. CDR3 region: CASSLGQDLGGYTF. CDR3 in DNA: TGTGCCAGCAGTTTGGGACAGGATTTGGGGGGCTACACCTTC.

This clonotype was counted ten times or more. The V gene is TRBV7-8, the J gene TRBJ1-3, with 9 bases aligning to TRBD1. V trimming: 5 bases; J trimming: 1 base; junction bases outside the gene matches: 12. The CDR3 totals 18 residues. The germline V gene has CDR1 SGHVS and CDR2 FQNEAQ. The CDR3 nucleotides read TGTGCCAGCAGCCTCTGGCGGGACAGGGCAATGTCTGGAAACACCATATATTTT. Residues: CASSLWRDRAMSGNTIYF.

The chain joins TRBV6-1 to TRBJ2-2; D not certain. This CDR3 comprises 13 residues. V lost 6 bases to trimming and J lost 5 bases, with 10 bases between them. CDR1 MNHNS and CDR2 SASEGT come from the germline V gene. The CDR3: CASSRRVTGELFF. For the CDR3, the DNA is TGTGCCAGCAGCCGACGAGTAACCGGGGAGCTGTTTTTT.